Shown below are 23 T cell receptor beta chains from a single sample sequenced in a study of blood T cells in healthy people across ages. Next came a second PCR, run for about 7 to 12 cycles, which used a sample-barcoded 5' primer along with a J-beta primer mix. Each CDR3 protein gets one entry after TCRdb re-called the 5' RACE reads with MiXCR. In the table there are about 730,000 distinct CDR3 sequences, roughly two fifths of which are singletons. Sample: blood. These receptors originate from a woman aged 60 to 75 in good health.

The chain links TRBV12-3 or TRBV12-4 to TRBJ1-2, with D unclear. The CDR3 is 13 amino acids. Deletions cut 7 bases from V and 1 base from J, with 10 bases between. As DNA, the CDR3 is TGTGCCAGCACACGGGAACTTAACTATGGCTACACCTTC. Translating gives CASTRELNYGYTF.

This clonotype has only a few counts. This chain connects TRBV7-9 to TRBJ1-2; 7 nucleotides align to TRBD1. The CDR3 is made up of 16 amino acids. Germline CDR1 and CDR2: SEHNR and FQNEAQ (reference sequence). V was clipped by 0 bases and J by 4 bases; unmatched bases: 8. As DNA, the CDR3 is TGTGCCAGCAGCTTAGCCGACCGGACAGGATCCTATGGCTACACCTTC. Its translation is CASSLADRTGSYGYTF.

This chain joins TRBV6-5 and TRBJ2-5; no reliable D call. The germline V and J ends were trimmed by 6 bases and 5 bases, with 16 bases remaining between them. Germline V gene sequence: CDR1 MNHEY, CDR2 SVGAGI. The CDR3 runs to 14 residues. The CDR3 reads CASRSQPKGETQYF. Written as DNA, the CDR3 is TGTGCCAGCAGGTCCCAACCCAAAGGGGAGACCCAGTACTTC.

This clonotype was counted between two and nine times. This sequence joins TRBV7-3 and TRBJ2-5; D is unclear. V was pared by 5 bases and J by 3 bases, with 25 bases between. CDR1 and CDR2 (germline): SGHTA, FQGTGA. This CDR3 is built from 18 residues. The CDR3 bases are TGTGCCAGCAGCCTACGACTGAATTTGGTTCCCGCTAAAGAGACCCAGTACTTC. Protein sequence: CASSLRLNLVPAKETQYF.

A word on this clonotype: Given a much more abundant clone one base away, this may be a read error. The chain couples TRBV20-1 to TRBJ2-3, with 8 bases aligning to TRBD2. Germline CDR1 is DFQATT and CDR2 is SNEGSKA (reference sequence). CDR3 length equals 16 residues. The CDR3 DNA sequence: TGCGGTGCTAGAGAAAGCGGGAGATACTTCACAGATACGCAGTATTTT. Protein sequence: CGARESGRYFTDTQYF.

The chain links TRBV6-6 to TRBJ2-3, with 7 bases lining up with TRBD2. This CDR3 region has 16 residues. J was trimmed by 2 bases and V by 6 bases; bases with no gene match: 11. CDR1 and CDR2 from the germline V gene are MNHNY and SVGAGI (reference sequence). In nucleotides, the CDR3 is TGTGCCAGCAGACTCCCTGGACTAGGCAACACAGATACGCAGTATTTT. Its protein product is CASRLPGLGNTDTQYF.

The chain recombines TRBV4-2 with TRBJ2-1; no firm D call. The CDR3 runs to 13 residues. Per germline, CDR1 LGHNA and CDR2 YNFKEQ. V dropped 0 bases and J dropped 10 bases, with 10 bases sitting between them. Here the CDR3 reads CASSQERSREQFF. CDR3 DNA sequence: TGTGCCAGCAGCCAAGAACGGTCCCGAGAGCAGTTCTTC.

The V call is TRBV18, the J call TRBJ1-2, with 10 nucleotides matching TRBD1. Germline CDR1 is KGHSH and CDR2 is LQKENI. With V trimmed by 3 bases and J by 8 bases, 3 bases remained unmatched. The CDR3 has 13 amino acids. The CDR3, as DNA: TGTGCCAGCTCACCGGGACAGGGGAAAGGCTACACCTTC. Residues: CASSPGQGKGYTF.

This chain links TRBV30 with TRBJ1-6; D not resolved. Looked up from germline, CDR1 is GTSNPN and CDR2 is SVGIG (reference sequence). Trimming cost V 7 bases and J 0 bases, with 10 bases left between them. The length of the CDR3 is 14 residues. The CDR3 region has the DNA TGTGCCTCAAGGCGAGGCTCCTATAATTCACCCCTCCACTTT. It encodes CASRRGSYNSPLHF.

This clonotype was counted a few times. This chain uses TRBV29-1 with TRBJ2-7, with D perhaps TRBD1 (6 bases). The germline V gene has CDR1 SQVTM and CDR2 ANQGSEA. The CDR3 has 12 residues. Trimming shortened V by 6 bases and J by 6 bases, and 15 bases separated the two germline ends. The CDR3 DNA is TGCAGCGTGCGACAGGTTGCCGGCGAGCAGTACTTC. This gives the protein CSVRQVAGEQYF.

The chain joins TRBV15 to TRBJ2-7; 8 positions agree with TRBD2. The end of the DNA fits TRBJ2-5 better, so the J call may be wrong. The germline V gene encodes CDR1 LNHNV and CDR2 YYDKDF (reference sequence). The CDR3 consists of 17 residues. CDR3 sequence: CATSRGTSGSGGETQYF. CDR3 nucleotide sequence: TGTGCCACCAGCAGAGGGACTAGTGGGAGCGGGGGAGAGACCCAGTACTTC.

The V and J genes are TRBV20-1 and TRBJ2-5; 9 nucleotides match TRBD1. CDR3 length equals 15 residues. The V segment lost 6 bases and the J segment 1 base; nucleotides outside the gene matches: 9. CDR1 DFQATT and CDR2 SNEGSKA come from the germline V gene (reference sequence). CDR3 nucleotides: TGCAGTGCCAAACATTACAGGGGGCCCCAAGAGACCCAGTACTTC. It codes for CSAKHYRGPQETQYF.

V and J are TRBV27 and TRBJ2-5; D gene ambiguous. Near its end, the DNA agrees better with TRBJ2-7, so the J call may be wrong. Germline assignment: CDR1 MNHEY and CDR2 SMNVEV (reference sequence). The CDR3 has 12 residues. CDR3 loop: CASSFLSGEQYF. The CDR3, as DNA: TGTGCCAGCAGTTTCTTGTCCGGCGAGCAGTACTTC.

The rearrangement joins TRBV29-1 to TRBJ2-4; 7 positions match TRBD1. V was pared by 4 bases and J by 8 bases, with 14 bases of the junction left unmatched. Looked up from germline, CDR1 is SQVTM and CDR2 is ANQGSEA. CDR3 length equals 15 residues. CDR3 in DNA: TGCAGCGTTGTGTTTAGGGACAGCCAGCTGGACATTCAGTACTTC. This sequence encodes CSVVFRDSQLDIQYF.

This chain uses TRBV6-1 with TRBJ2-7; 7 positions match TRBD2. V shed 6 bases and J 2 bases; nucleotides not matched to a gene: 7. The CDR3 contains 14 residues. Germline CDR1 reads MNHNS; CDR2 reads SASEGT. DNA for the CDR3: TGTGCCAGCAGCTTCGGGACTAAGGCCTACGAGCAGTACTTC. Protein product: CASSFGTKAYEQYF.

This sequence joins TRBV10-1 and TRBJ2-2; TRBD1 is a possible D gene (6 bases). Per germline, CDR1 WNHNN and CDR2 SYGVQD (reference sequence). This CDR3 comprises 15 residues. Trimming removed 5 bases at V and 2 bases at J, with 12 bases between. The CDR3 DNA reads TGCGCCAGCAGTCCCCCAGGGGTAAACACCGGGGAGCTGTTTTTT. This encodes CASSPPGVNTGELFF.

The sample holds many counts of this clonotype. The chain uses TRBV4-2 and TRBJ2-5, with D uncertain. This CDR3 is built from 14 residues. The V end was cut by 0 bases, the J end by 2 bases, with 7 bases between. The germline CDR1 and CDR2 sequences are LGHNA and YNFKEQ. The DNA for the CDR3 is TGTGCCAGCAGCCAAGAACACAAACAAGAGACCCAGTACTTC. It specifies CASSQEHKQETQYF.

Concerning this clonotype: This may arise from a read error, as a much more abundant clone is one base away. The chain employs TRBV20-1 and TRBJ2-5; D may be TRBD2 (7 bases). The germline CDR1 and CDR2 sequences are DFQATT and SNEGSKA (reference sequence). The CDR3 runs 14 residues. CDR3 DNA: TGCAGTGCTAGATCCAGCGGGGACAAAGAGACCCGGTACTTC. Its translation: CSARSSGDKETRYF.

V and J are TRBV29-1 and TRBJ1-2, with TRBD1 matching 8 bases. This CDR3 region has 12 residues. V lost 7 bases and J lost 4; bases outside the gene matches: 5. Germline-derived CDR1 and CDR2 are SQVTM and ANQGSEA. The CDR3 sequence: CSADRGSYGYTF. CDR3 sequence (DNA): TGCAGCGCCGACAGGGGATCCTATGGCTACACCTTC. Filled out from reference TRBV29-1 and TRBJ1-2, the complete variable domain reads SAVISQKPSRDICQRGTSLTIQCQVDSQVTMMFWYRQQPGQSLTLIATANQGSEATYESGFVIDKFPISRPNLTFSTLTVSNMSPEDSSIYLCSADRGSYGYTFGSGTRLTVV.

The chain couples TRBV12-3 or TRBV12-4 to TRBJ1-1; 12 nucleotides match TRBD1. The trim removed 1 base at V and 3 bases at J, leaving 3 bases unmatched. The CDR3 runs to 16 residues. The CDR3: CASSLGDRGPYTEAFF. The CDR3 bases are TGTGCCAGCAGTTTAGGGGACAGGGGGCCGTACACTGAAGCTTTCTTT.

J is TRBJ2-7 and V is TRBV3-1, with 14 bases identical to TRBD2. The germline V gene has CDR1 LGHDT and CDR2 YNNKEL (reference sequence). V lost 5 bases and J lost 10; bases outside the gene matches: 7. This CDR3 region has 14 residues. The CDR3 nucleotides read TGTGCCAGCAGCACTCCGGGGACTAGCGGGGGTCAGTACTTC. Translating gives CASSTPGTSGGQYF.

This rearrangement joins TRBV9 to TRBJ2-1; TRBD2 agrees at 7 bases. V was clipped by 7 bases and J by 7 bases; unmatched bases: 11. The length of the CDR3 is 14 residues. Germline lookup yields CDR1 SGDLS and CDR2 YYNGEE. CDR3 nucleotide sequence: TGTGCCAGCCAGATGGCGGGAGTCGGGAATGAGCAGTTCTTC. Residues: CASQMAGVGNEQFF.

This chain joins TRBV6-1 and TRBJ2-7, with 10 bases fitting TRBD1. V lost 4 bases and J lost 4; bases outside the gene matches: 13. Germline loops: CDR1 MNHNS, CDR2 SASEGT. The CDR3 sequence is 17 residues long. The CDR3 region is CASSVSRRTGGNYEQYF. The CDR3 coding sequence is TGTGCCAGCAGTGTGTCGCGGCGGACAGGGGGGAATTACGAGCAGTACTTC.